At least ten counts were recorded for the clone carrying this TCR beta chain. Its antigen is unidentified. These data come from a study of CD8 T cells in ankylosing spondylitis. Whole-study findings and limits: Clones linked with disease were CD8+ and fairly uncommon in the peripheral blood. Apparently characteristic of ankylosing spondylitis blood was a TCR beta motif (about 8 highly homologous variants). Prior literature has documented some motif variants in synovial fluid and blood from reactive arthritis.

Each CDR3 protein gets one entry after TCRdb re-called the 5' RACE reads with MiXCR. The sample includes about 460,000 distinct CDR3 sequences, about 5.2% of them seen just once. CDR1 is KGHDR and CDR2 is SFDVKD in the germline V gene. V dropped 0 bases and J dropped 11 bases, with 10 bases sitting between them. The CDR3 consists of 13 residues. The chain recombines TRBV24-1 with TRBJ2-1; no clear D gene. The sequence came from a male donor with ankylosing spondylitis. The sequenced material came from blood, either unsorted or a sorted T cell fraction (not recorded which). CDR3 residues: CATSDLHPKKQFF. The CDR3 DNA follows: TGTGCCACCAGTGATTTGCACCCTAAAAAGCAGTTCTTC.